The clone carrying this TCR beta chain was observed many times. Its antigen is undetermined. The data were taken from a study of T cells in Graves' hyperthyroidism and ophthalmopathy. Study-level points and caveats: A 13 V-J model separated ophthalmopathy from stable hyperthyroidism. Appearing also in blood were most of the thyroid clonotypes expanded above 0.001.

Every diagnosis used clinical symptoms, serum thyroxine and TRAb, thyroid ultrasound and orbital computed tomography. Amplification of TCR beta CDR3 regions used RNA as the template. HTBI primers were employed in a first-round RT-PCR of the TCR CDR3. In TCRdb, the multiplex PCR reads were re-called with MiXCR into one record per CDR3 protein. The table includes about 560,000 distinct CDR3 sequences, over 15% detected once. Germline assignment: CDR1 KGHSH and CDR2 LQKENI. The V gene lost 4 bases and the J gene lost 6 bases, with 9 bases spanning the gap. CDR3 size: 13 residues. Sequencing used blood. The gene calls are TRBV18 and TRBJ1-4; D may be TRBD1 (6 bases). The receptor's source is a woman younger than 35 with Graves' hyperthyroidism. CDR3 sequence reads: CASSRYRDEKLFF. The CDR3 bases are TGTGCCAGCTCACGGTACAGGGATGAAAAACTGTTTTTT.